This TCR beta chain appears in the sequencing data of a study of technical replicates of blood from a handful of donors (dated by TCRdb to 2015 to 2018). V and J are trimmed by 6 bases and 4 bases, and the gene matches miss 11 bases of the junction. CDR1 MNHEY and CDR2 SMNVEV were looked up in the germline V gene (reference sequence). The CDR3 measures 15 amino acids from cysteine to phenylalanine. Just the 45-base CDR3 DNA is kept, in frame starting at base 1. About this clone itself: Its recognized antigen is unknown. No base qualities exist here, and no much larger clone lies one base off it.

Receptors were amplified or captured by the immunoSEQ multiplex PCR assay. TCRdb obtained this table from immuneACCESS and retained in-frame rearrangements with V and J assigned. These tables miss some clones; where compared with another copy, unresolved V genes account for less than half of the shortfall, and the remainder is unexplained. The sample data list 75,000 to 100,000 clones, and about 95% of these were observed just once. The ten largest clones represent 0.26% of the sample. The V and J segments used are TRBV27 and TRBJ2-7; TRBD1 matches 8 bases in the middle. The sample comprised T cells isolated from PBMCs. The source is a human donor in good health. CDR3 region: CASRTSRDRPYEQYF. The DNA reads TGTGCCAGCAGAACAAGCCGGGACAGGCCATACGAGCAGTACTTC.